The T cell receptor beta chain described here comes from a study of T cell responses to AZD1222 COVID-19 vaccine. Trimming removed 0 bases from V and 5 bases from J, with 8 bases in between. The CDR3 consists of 13 residues. This clone was counted only a few times. Here immunoSEQ multiplex PCR was the method, and the copy in TCRdb shows in-frame clones only, minus some. The table records tens of thousands of clones, under 90% of them present only once. The rearrangement joins TRBV23-1 to TRBJ2-7; D may be TRBD2 (5 bases). TRBV23-1 is an ORF for which the function is uncertain. Sequenced here: peripheral blood, sampled 28 days after the second AZD1222 dose. This TCR came from an adult who received the AZD1222 COVID-19 vaccine. This CDR3 reads CASSQSVAHEQYF. CDR3 nucleotide sequence: TGCGCCAGCAGTCAATCTGTAGCGCACGAGCAGTACTTC.